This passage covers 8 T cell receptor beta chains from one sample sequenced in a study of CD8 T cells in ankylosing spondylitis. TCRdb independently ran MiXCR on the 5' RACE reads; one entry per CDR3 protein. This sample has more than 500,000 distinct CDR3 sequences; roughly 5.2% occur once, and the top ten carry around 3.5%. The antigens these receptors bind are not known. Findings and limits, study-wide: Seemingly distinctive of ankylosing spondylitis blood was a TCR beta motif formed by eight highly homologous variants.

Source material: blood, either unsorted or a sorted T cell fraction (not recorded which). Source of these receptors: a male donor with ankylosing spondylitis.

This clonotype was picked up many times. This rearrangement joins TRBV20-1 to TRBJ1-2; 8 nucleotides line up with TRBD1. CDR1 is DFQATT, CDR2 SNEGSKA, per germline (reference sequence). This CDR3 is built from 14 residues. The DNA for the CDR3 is TGCAGCATCAGAAGGACAGGGAGGGGCTATGGCTACACCTTC. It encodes CSIRRTGRGYGYTF.

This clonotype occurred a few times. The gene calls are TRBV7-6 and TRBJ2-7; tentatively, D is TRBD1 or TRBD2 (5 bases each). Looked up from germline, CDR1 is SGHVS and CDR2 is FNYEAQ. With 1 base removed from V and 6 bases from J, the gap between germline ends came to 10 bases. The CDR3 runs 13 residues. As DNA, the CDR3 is TGTGCCAGCAGCTTAGAGGGGAGAGGCGAGCAGTACTTC. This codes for CASSLEGRGEQYF. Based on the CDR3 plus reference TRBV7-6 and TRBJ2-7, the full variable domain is GAGVSQSPRYKVTKRGQDVALRCDPISGHVSLYWYRQALGQGPEFLTYFNYEAQQDKSGLPNDRFSAERPEGSISTLTIQRTEQRDSAMYRCASSLEGRGEQYFGPGTRLTVT.

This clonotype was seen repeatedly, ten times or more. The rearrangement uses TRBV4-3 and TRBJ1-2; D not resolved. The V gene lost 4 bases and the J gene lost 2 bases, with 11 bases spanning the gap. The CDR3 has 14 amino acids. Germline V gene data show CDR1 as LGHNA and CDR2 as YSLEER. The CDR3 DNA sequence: TGCGCCAGCAGCCGGCAAAGAGCCAACTATGGCTACACCTTC. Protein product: CASSRQRANYGYTF.

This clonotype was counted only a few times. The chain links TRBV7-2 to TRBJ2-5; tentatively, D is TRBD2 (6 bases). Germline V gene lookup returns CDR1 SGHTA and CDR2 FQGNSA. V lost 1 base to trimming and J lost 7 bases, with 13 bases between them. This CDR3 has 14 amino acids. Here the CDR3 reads CASSLVIEGGTQYF. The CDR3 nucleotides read TGTGCCAGCAGCTTAGTGATCGAGGGAGGGACCCAGTACTTC.

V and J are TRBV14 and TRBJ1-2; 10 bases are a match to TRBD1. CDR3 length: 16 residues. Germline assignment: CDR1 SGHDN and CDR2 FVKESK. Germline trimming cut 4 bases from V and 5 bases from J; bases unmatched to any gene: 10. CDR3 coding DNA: TGTGCCAGCAGCCCGATCGGGGACAGGGGACCGTATGGCTACACCTTC. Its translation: CASSPIGDRGPYGYTF.

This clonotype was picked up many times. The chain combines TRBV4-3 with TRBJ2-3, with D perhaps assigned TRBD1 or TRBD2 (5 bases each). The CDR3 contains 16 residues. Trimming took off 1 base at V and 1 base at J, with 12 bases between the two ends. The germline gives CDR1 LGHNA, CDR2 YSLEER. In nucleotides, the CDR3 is TGCGCCAGCAGCCAAGGTGTCGGGGACCGCACAGATACGCAGTATTTT. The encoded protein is CASSQGVGDRTDTQYF.

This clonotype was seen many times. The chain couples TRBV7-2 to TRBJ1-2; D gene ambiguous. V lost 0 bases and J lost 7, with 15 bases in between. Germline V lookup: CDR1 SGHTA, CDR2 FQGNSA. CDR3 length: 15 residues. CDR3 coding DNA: TGTGCCAGCAGCTTAGCCTCGGGTGAGCTAAGTGGCTACACCTTC. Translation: CASSLASGELSGYTF.

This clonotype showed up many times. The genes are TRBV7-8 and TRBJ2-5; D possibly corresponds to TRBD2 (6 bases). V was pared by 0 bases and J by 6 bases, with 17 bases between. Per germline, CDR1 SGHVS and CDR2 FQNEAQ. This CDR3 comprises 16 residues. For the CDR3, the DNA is TGTGCCAGCAGCTTAGCGCGGGGCAGCCATACCCAGACCCAGTACTTC. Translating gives CASSLARGSHTQTQYF.